The rows below give T cell receptor beta chains drawn from one sample of a study of metastatic and nonmetastatic thyroid tumors. TCRdb re-clonotyped the PCR reads through MiXCR. The data hold some 6,900 clones, with 25% to 40% observed a single time. Material for sequencing was tumor tissue. The receptors come from a female donor with papillary thyroid cancer or a benign thyroid nodule (not recorded which). Some clones in this sample may be carry-over from other donors' samples. Each CDR3 is given with its conserved first and last residue. Each record gives: clone size, D gene, J gene, V gene, CDR3 DNA, CDR3 protein. D genes are given only for firm matches. Clone size, where shown, is once, few, many, or a class for clones that have expanded.

NA,NA,TRBJ1-1,TRBV27,TGTGCCAGCAGTTTATTTTTCTCCTCTCGCTTGCTGAACACTGAAGCTTTCTTT,CASSLFFSSRLLNTEAFF
medium-sized,TRBD1,TRBJ1-5,TRBV28,TGTGCCAGCAGTCCAACCCGGGACAGGGGACAGCCCCAGCATTTT,CASSPTRDRGQPQHF
NA,TRBD1,TRBJ1-2,TRBV28,TGTGCCAGCAGTCCCCCTGGCGGGGGACAGAGGGACGGCTACACCTTC,CASSPPGGGQRDGYTF
NA,NA,TRBJ1-5,TRBV2,TGTGCCAGCAGTGACCGTGCGGGTCAGCCCCAGCATTTT,CASSDRAGQPQHF
NA,NA,TRBJ2-7,TRBV20-1,TGCAGTGCCAGCCAGGGTTACGAGCAGTACTTC,CSASQGYEQYF
medium-sized,NA,TRBJ2-1,TRBV6-5,TGTGCCAGCAGTTACGGGGGGTATGATGAGCAGTTCTTC,CASSYGGYDEQFF
NA,NA,TRBJ2-7,TRBV20-1,TGCAGTGCTAGAGATCGTGGACTCCTCTACGAGCAGTACTTC,CSARDRGLLYEQYF
NA,NA,TRBJ2-7,TRBV20-1,TGCAGTGCTTCGACACATAGCTACGAGCAGTACTTC,CSASTHSYEQYF
medium-sized,NA,TRBJ2-7,TRBV18,TGTGCCAGCTCACCGTCCAGGACCTACGAGCAGTACTTC,CASSPSRTYEQYF
NA,NA,TRBJ2-2,TRBV20-1,TGCAGTGCTAGAGATGGCGTAAACACCGGGGAGCTGTTTTTT,CSARDGVNTGELFF
NA,NA,TRBJ2-1,TRBV7-2,TGTGCCAGCAGCTTAGAGCAGGTCGACAATGAGAAGTTCTTC,CASSLEQVDNEKFF
medium-sized,NA,TRBJ1-1,TRBV24-1,TGTGCCACCAGCCAGGACGACTTCACTGAAGCTTTCTTT,CATSQDDFTEAFF
medium-sized,NA,TRBJ2-5,TRBV30,TGTGCCTGGAGTGTAGAGAGAAAAGAGACCCAGTACTTC,CAWSVERKETQYF
few,NA,TRBJ2-7,TRBV2,TGTGCCAGCAGCCTACTAAGGGACGAGCAGTACTTC,CASSLLRDEQYF
NA,TRBD1,TRBJ2-2,TRBV19,TGTGCCAGTAGTAAAAGGACAGGGGGCCCTGGGGGCGACACCGGGGAGCTGTTTTTT,CASSKRTGGPGGDTGELFF
once,TRBD1,TRBJ1-2,TRBV5-1,TGCGCCAGCAGCCGGGACAGGGTAAACTATGGCTACACCTTC,CASSRDRVNYGYTF
NA,TRBD1,TRBJ1-6,TRBV18,TGTGCCAGCTCGCAGGACAGGGGCATTAGCGGTTCACCCCTCCACTTT,CASSQDRGISGSPLHF
many,NA,TRBJ2-7,TRBV9,TGTGCCAGCAGCGTACTCGCGGGTGAGCAGTACTTC,CASSVLAGEQYF
NA,NA,TRBJ1-5,TRBV28,TGTGCCAGCAGGAGGGAAAGAAATCAGCCCCAGCATTTT,CASRRERNQPQHF
many,NA,TRBJ1-2,TRBV20-1,TGCAGTGCTAGCACCGGGGGTAATCTGAGAGGCTACACCTTC,CSASTGGNLRGYTF
medium-sized,TRBD1,TRBJ1-1,TRBV3-1,TGTGCCAGCGGGTTCGACAGGGGGGAATACACTGAAGCTTTCTTT,CASGFDRGEYTEAFF
NA,NA,TRBJ1-6,TRBV7-9,TGTGCCAGCAGCTTAGGGACAAATTCACCCCTCCACTTT,CASSLGTNSPLHF
few,TRBD1,TRBJ1-2,TRBV24-1,TGTGCCACCAGCCCAGGGTGGGACAGTGGTGGCTACACCTTC,CATSPGWDSGGYTF
medium-sized,TRBD2,TRBJ2-1,TRBV4-1,TGCGCCAGCAGCCACTTATCCCCTACTAGCGGGAAATACAATGAGCAGTTCTTC,CASSHLSPTSGKYNEQFF
NA,TRBD1,TRBJ1-5,TRBV18,TGTGCCAGCTCACCACAACCGGGACAGGGTCAGCCCCAGCATTTT,CASSPQPGQGQPQHF
few,NA,TRBJ1-1,TRBV27,TGTGCCAGCCGGGGACACGAGGGGAGGACGAACACTGAAGCTTTCTTT,CASRGHEGRTNTEAFF
NA,NA,TRBJ1-1,TRBV6-2/TRBV6-3,TGTGTCAGCAGTCCCGGCCGCGCATACACTGAAGCTTTCTTT,CVSSPGRAYTEAFF
few,TRBD2,TRBJ2-1,TRBV12-3/TRBV12-4,TGTGCCAGCAGTTCCCCCGGGACTAGGGATGAGCAGTTCTTC,CASSSPGTRDEQFF
few,NA,TRBJ2-2,TRBV27,TGTGCCAGCAGTTTCCTCAAAAACACCGGGGAGCTGTTTTTT,CASSFLKNTGELFF
medium-sized,NA,TRBJ2-2,TRBV3-1,TGTGCCAGCAGCCAACCATCGGGGGCGGTCGGCACCGGGGAGCTGTTTTTT,CASSQPSGAVGTGELFF
NA,NA,TRBJ1-1,TRBV13,TGTGCCAGCAGCTTTCCCGGGACGGTGAACACTGAAGCTTTCTTT,CASSFPGTVNTEAFF
many,TRBD1,TRBJ2-7,TRBV7-9,TGTGCCAGCAGCTTGGGACAGGGGGCCTACGAGCAGTACTTC,CASSLGQGAYEQYF
medium-sized,TRBD1,TRBJ1-2,TRBV2,TGTGCCAGCAGTGTAGGGGCGACAGGGGAAGGCTACACCTTC,CASSVGATGEGYTF
NA,TRBD2,TRBJ2-7,TRBV4-2,TGTGCCAGCAGTTTTGCCGGGACTAAGGACCACGAGCAGTACTTC,CASSFAGTKDHEQYF
medium-sized,TRBD2,TRBJ2-1,TRBV6-1,TGTGCCAGCACTAGCGGGAGATACAATGAGCAGTTCTTC,CASTSGRYNEQFF
few,TRBD1,TRBJ1-5,TRBV12-3/TRBV12-4,TGTGCCAGCAGTACAGGGACAGGACTTCCCTATCAGCCCCAGCATTTT,CASSTGTGLPYQPQHF
medium-sized,NA,TRBJ1-3,TRBV2,TGTGCCAGCAGTTGGACAGTATCTGGAAACACCATATATTTT,CASSWTVSGNTIYF
many,NA,TRBJ1-2,TRBV29-1,TGCAGCGGTCACAGCGAAACTTATGGCTACACCTTC,CSGHSETYGYTF
many,TRBD2,TRBJ2-2,TRBV6-6,TGTGCCAGCAGACTCACTAGCGGGAGGGCCTCAATAAGGTCCGGGGAGCTGTTTTTT,CASRLTSGRASIRSGELFF
NA,NA,TRBJ2-5,TRBV4-1,TGCGCCAGCAGAAGAGGGCAGAACCAAGAGACCCAGTACTTC,CASRRGQNQETQYF
NA,NA,TRBJ2-5,TRBV6-1,TGTGCCAGCAATCTCATAGCGGTGGGTCAGGATACCCAGTACTTC,CASNLIAVGQDTQYF
few,TRBD1,TRBJ2-6,TRBV6-4,TGTGCCAGCAAAGCCGGGACAGGAGGTTCTGGGGCCAACGTCCTGACTTTC,CASKAGTGGSGANVLTF
NA,TRBD1,TRBJ1-1,TRBV20-1,TGCAGTGCGCCGGGACAGGGTACATTAGGCACTGAAGCTTTCTTT,CSAPGQGTLGTEAFF
medium-sized,NA,TRBJ2-5,TRBV3-1,TGTGCCAGCAGCCAAGAGGGGGGGCAGCAAGAGACCCAGTACTTC,CASSQEGGQQETQYF
few,NA,TRBJ2-1,TRBV20-1,TGCAGTGCTAGTTTCGGGGCTGGGCCCAATGAGCAGTTCTTC,CSASFGAGPNEQFF
NA,TRBD2,TRBJ2-7,TRBV7-2,TGTGCCAGCAGCTTAGTATCTCTAGCGGGAGATGAGCAGTACTTC,CASSLVSLAGDEQYF
NA,NA,TRBJ2-3,TRBV5-1,TGCGCCAGCAGGCCCGAACCCACAGCAAACACAGATACGCAGTATTTT,CASRPEPTANTDTQYF
medium-sized,TRBD2,TRBJ2-7,TRBV20-1,TGCAGTGCTAGAGGGGGACTAGCGGCCACGACCCGCTACGAGCAGTACTTC,CSARGGLAATTRYEQYF